This T cell receptor (beta chain) derives from a study of T cells in Graves' hyperthyroidism and ophthalmopathy. Broader study findings: Through a model of 13 V-J features, ophthalmopathy was separated from stable hyperthyroidism. The model forecast ophthalmopathy, anticipating it by a median roughly 6 months before onset.

With regard to this clonotype: Its cognate antigen is unknown.

RNA transcripts served as the template for amplifying TCR beta CDR3 regions. An initial round of RT-PCR targeting the TCR CDR3 relied on the HTBI primer set. One entry per CDR3 protein results from TCRdb running MiXCR on the multiplex PCR reads. This sample has hundreds of thousands of distinct CDR3 sequences, with less than 25% found just once. The germline gives CDR1 MDHEN, CDR2 SYDVKM. This CDR3 has 16 amino acids. Trimming stripped 7 bases from V and 0 bases from J, with 16 bases between. The TCR sequence derives from a man in his thirties or forties with Graves' ophthalmopathy. The specimen was blood. The V gene is TRBV28, the J gene TRBJ2-1; no clear D. The CDR3 nucleotides are TGTGCCAGCACCCCGCCGATACACAGCTCCTACAATGAGCAGTTCTTC. Its protein is CASTPPIHSSYNEQFF.